These 31 T cell receptor beta chains were all obtained from the same sample, sequenced in a study of regulatory T cells in long-lasting Graves disease. Libraries of TCR beta came from iRepertoire HTBI primers plus Arm-PCR of CDR3 regions. Using its own MiXCR run on the multiplex PCR reads, TCRdb lists one record per CDR3 protein. The top ten clones hold roughly 20% of a sample with 400,000 or so distinct CDR3 sequences, less than 25% of them seen once. The time point is: persistent/refractory GD, antithyroid drugs over 5 years with positive TRAb. The authors made the TCR library using RNA they extracted from PBMCs. The specimen was peripheral blood mononuclear cells (PBMCs), collected when the disease was refractory, from a patient treated with antithyroid drugs. These receptors were taken from a female donor with Graves disease.

This clonotype has a count of ten or more. The chain employs TRBV29-1 and TRBJ1-1, with 7 bases that match TRBD1. Trimming cost V 1 base and J 6 bases; bases outside gene matches: 2. The CDR3 is 12 residues long. CDR1 and CDR2 from the germline V gene are SQVTM and ANQGSEA. CDR3 in DNA: TGCAGCGTTGAAGCGGGACAGCCTGAAGCTTTCTTT. Protein sequence: CSVEAGQPEAFF.

The chain joins TRBV27 to TRBJ2-3; D call uncertain. V lost 6 bases to trimming and J lost 2 bases, with 6 bases between them. The CDR3 spans 12 residues. Germline V gives CDR1 MNHEY, CDR2 SMNVEV (reference sequence). CDR3 loop: CASSAATDTQYF. CDR3 bases: TGTGCCAGCAGCGCGGCCACAGATACGCAGTATTTT.

This clonotype was recorded many times. The gene calls are TRBV6-5 and TRBJ1-6; no clear D. The ends were cut back, 6 bases at V and 7 bases at J, with 10 bases in the middle. CDR3 length: 13 amino acids. The V gene's germline CDR1 is MNHEY and CDR2 SVGAGI. This CDR3 reads CASSYSGNSPLHF. The CDR3 bases are TGTGCCAGCAGCTATTCGGGGAATTCACCCCTCCACTTT.

The table lists this clonotype with a few counts. The chain links TRBV7-2 to TRBJ2-2; D tentatively reads TRBD1 or TRBD2 (6 bases each). The germline V gene has CDR1 SGHTA and CDR2 FQGNSA. V gave up 5 bases and J gave up 4 bases, with 14 bases separating them. The length of the CDR3 is 15 residues. Here the CDR3 DNA reads TGTGCCAGCAGCCTCTCGGGGGCTCCCACCGGGGAGCTGTTTTTT. Translation: CASSLSGAPTGELFF. Full variable domain (rest looked up from reference TRBV7-2 and TRBJ2-2): GAGVSQSPSNKVTEKGKDVELRCDPISGHTALYWYRQSLGQGLEFLIYFQGNSAPDKSGLPSDRFSAERTGGSVSTLTIQRTQQEDSAVYLCASSLSGAPTGELFFGEGSRLTVL.

This clonotype was seen repeatedly, ten times or more. V usage is TRBV29-1 and J usage is TRBJ1-1; 8 bases are shared with TRBD1. Germline V gives CDR1 SQVTM, CDR2 ANQGSEA. The J segment lost 3 bases and the V segment lost 4 bases, leaving 7 bases of the junction unmatched. The CDR3 covers 14 residues. The CDR3 DNA is TGCAGCGTTGCGGCAGGGGGCACGGACACTGAAGCTTTCTTT. Protein product: CSVAAGGTDTEAFF.

This clonotype was seen repeatedly, ten times or more. The V and J genes are TRBV10-2 and TRBJ1-2, with 7 positions matching TRBD1. Germline CDR1 is WSHSY and CDR2 is SAAADI. The V and J ends lost 3 bases and 6 bases, in that order; junction bases with no gene match: 7. The CDR3 covers 14 residues. DNA of the CDR3: TGCGCCAGCAGTGAAGCCAGACAGGGCGATGGCTACACCTTC. Protein product: CASSEARQGDGYTF.

The chain employs TRBV19 and TRBJ1-2; D unclear. CDR1 and CDR2 (germline): LNHDA, SQIVND (reference sequence). This CDR3 has 14 amino acids. The V end was cut by 1 base, the J end by 3 bases, with 9 bases between. The CDR3 loop is CASSIAWRDYGYTF. DNA of the CDR3: TGTGCCAGTAGTATAGCCTGGAGGGACTATGGCTACACCTTC.

In its sample, this clonotype was seen many times. The chain links TRBV6-5 to TRBJ1-2, with a weak D call TRBD1 (6 bases). V gave up 0 bases and J gave up 0 bases, with 14 bases separating them. The CDR3 runs 17 residues. From germline, CDR1 is MNHEY and CDR2 SVGAGI. CDR3 loop: CASSYSARGPANYGYTF. CDR3 DNA: TGTGCCAGCAGTTACTCTGCCAGGGGACCTGCTAACTATGGCTACACCTTC.

This clonotype was recorded many times. The J gene is TRBJ1-5, the V gene TRBV7-2; D unclear. This CDR3 has 14 residues. Germline CDR1 SGHTA, CDR2 FQGNSA. With 2 bases removed from V and 4 bases from J, the gap between germline ends came to 9 bases. CDR3 amino acids: CASSLYGGNQPQHF. In DNA, the CDR3 is TGTGCCAGCAGCTTATACGGCGGAAATCAGCCCCAGCATTTT.

This clonotype was detected a few times. V and J are TRBV6-1 and TRBJ2-7; 10 bases match TRBD1. The CDR3 is 14 amino acids. The germline gives CDR1 MNHNS, CDR2 SASEGT. The trim removed 5 bases at V and 3 bases at J, leaving 4 bases unmatched. In DNA, the CDR3 is TGTGCCAGCAGTCGGACAGGGGGGGACTACGAGCAGTACTTC. Its translation is CASSRTGGDYEQYF.

The chain is built from TRBV3-1 and TRBJ2-5; 10 bases agree with TRBD1. Germline V gene data show CDR1 as LGHDT and CDR2 as YNNKEL (reference sequence). CDR3 length: 18 residues. The V and J ends lost 4 bases and 3 bases, in that order; junction bases with no gene match: 14. The CDR3 DNA follows: TGTGCCAGCAGCCTCCTTACATCCGGGACAGGGGTAAAAGAGACCCAGTACTTC. Its protein product is CASSLLTSGTGVKETQYF.

This clonotype was counted at least ten times. The chain employs TRBV7-2 and TRBJ2-7; maybe TRBD2 (5 bases). Per the germline V gene, CDR1 is SGHTA and CDR2 is FQGNSA. Trimming removed 5 bases at V and 2 bases at J, with 7 bases between. The CDR3 contains 12 residues. This chain's CDR3 is CASSTGTYEQYF. The DNA of the CDR3 is TGTGCCAGCAGCACGGGAACCTACGAGCAGTACTTC.

This clonotype was seen many times. The chain's CDR3 is CASSPPGQGATNHRPQHF. The CDR3 DNA follows: TGTGCCAGCAGTCCCCCGGGACAGGGGGCTACAAATCATCGGCCCCAGCATTTT. V and J are TRBV28 and TRBJ1-5, with 12 bases that match TRBD1. The CDR3 covers 18 residues. V was clipped by 5 bases and J by 9 bases; unmatched bases: 17. Germline lookup yields CDR1 MDHEN and CDR2 SYDVKM.

This clonotype was observed a handful of times. This chain joins TRBV20-1 and TRBJ2-7, with 8 bases that match TRBD1. Germline V gene data show CDR1 as DFQATT and CDR2 as SNEGSKA (reference sequence). The ends lost 0 bases at V and 4 bases at J; junction bases unmatched: 11. This CDR3 contains 16 residues. CDR3 DNA sequence: TGCAGTGCTAGAGATCGAGGGACAGGACATTATTACGAGCAGTACTTC. This sequence encodes CSARDRGTGHYYEQYF.

This clonotype was found a few times. The chain has TRBV3-1 and TRBJ1-1; unclear D gene. Looked up from germline, CDR1 is LGHDT and CDR2 is YNNKEL (reference sequence). This CDR3 spans 13 amino acids. Trimming shortened V by 2 bases and J by 6 bases, and 10 bases separated the two germline ends. The CDR3 DNA reads TGTGCCAGCAGCCAACCCTTGGGGTCTGAAGCTTTCTTT. As protein: CASSQPLGSEAFF. Full variable domain (rest looked up from reference TRBV3-1 and TRBJ1-1): DTAVSQTPKYLVTQMGNDKSIKCEQNLGHDTMYWYKQDSKKFLKIMFSYNNKELIINETVPNRFSPKSPDKAHLNLHINSLELGDSAVYFCASSQPLGSEAFFGQGTRLTVV.

This clonotype was counted ten times or more. V is TRBV7-9 and J is TRBJ2-5; D may match TRBD1 or TRBD2 (5 bases each). Germline lookup yields CDR1 SEHNR and CDR2 FQNEAQ (reference sequence). This CDR3 comprises 13 residues. V was pared by 5 bases and J by 5 bases, with 12 bases between. The CDR3 DNA reads TGTGCCAGCAGCCCGGCGAGGGGCGAGACCCAGTACTTC. It codes for CASSPARGETQYF.

This clonotype was counted many times. The genes are TRBV27 and TRBJ2-5, with 13 bases that match TRBD2. Trimming removed 6 bases from V and 6 bases from J; junction bases left unmatched: 10. The CDR3 has 16 amino acids. Germline CDR1 is MNHEY and CDR2 is SMNVEV (reference sequence). In DNA form, the CDR3 reads TGTGCCAGCAGACCCCAGACTAGCGGGAGGTCGAAGACCCAGTACTTC. Protein sequence: CASRPQTSGRSKTQYF.

There are a few counts of this clonotype. The germline gene is not matched at one end of the junction; a read error may be the cause. The V gene is TRBV6-1, the J gene TRBJ2-1, with TRBD2 identical over 8 bases. CDR3 length: 14 amino acids. Germline values: CDR1 MNHNS, CDR2 SASEGT. The CDR3 sequence: CASSQAGLDDEQFF. The DNA for the CDR3 is TGTGCCAGCAGTCAAGCGGGACTAGATGATGAGCAGTTCTTC.

This chain joins TRBV29-1 and TRBJ1-1; 7 bases match TRBD1. Germline V gene sequence: CDR1 SQVTM, CDR2 ANQGSEA. The CDR3 spans 13 residues. After removal of 5 bases from V and 6 bases from J, the junction contained 9 bases not matched to a gene. CDR3 coding DNA: TGCAGCGTTAGAGACAGGGTAGTCGCTGAAGCTTTCTTT. Translating it yields CSVRDRVVAEAFF.

This clonotype occurred many times. The V call is TRBV11-2, the J call TRBJ2-7; D uncertain. Germline CDR1 SGHAT, CDR2 FQNNGV. V was trimmed by 0 bases and J by 5 bases, leaving 14 bases between them. This CDR3 is 15 amino acids long. Here the CDR3 reads CASSLDGYLSDEQYF. CDR3 coding DNA: TGTGCCAGCAGCTTAGATGGATACCTTTCCGACGAGCAGTACTTC.

Comment on this clonotype: A much larger clonotype is one base distant, so this may be a read error. In DNA form, the CDR3 reads TGTGCCAGCCTCTCCCGACAGGGAAACACTGAAGCTTTCTTT. This gives the protein CASLSRQGNTEAFF. This chain joins TRBV2 and TRBJ1-1, with 7 positions matching TRBD1. V was clipped by 8 bases and J by 2 bases; unmatched bases: 8. Germline V gene sequence: CDR1 SNHLY, CDR2 FYNNEI. The CDR3 runs to 14 residues. Full variable domain (outside the CDR3, taken from reference TRBV2 and TRBJ1-1): EPEVTQTPSHQVTQMGQEVILRCVPISNHLYFYWYRQILGQKVEFLVSFYNNEISEKSEIFDDQFSVERPDGSNFTLKIRSTKLEDSAMYFCASLSRQGNTEAFFGQGTRLTVV.

In this sample, this clonotype turned up a few times. V and J are TRBV6-2 or TRBV6-3 and TRBJ1-5, with TRBD1 as a possible D gene (5 bases). Germline CDR1 reads MNHEY; CDR2 reads SVGEGT. Deletions cut 3 bases from V and 9 bases from J, with 18 bases between. The CDR3 runs 15 residues. CDR3 sequence: CASSYTGRQGPPQHF. For the CDR3, the DNA is TGTGCCAGCAGTTATACTGGGAGGCAGGGTCCGCCCCAGCATTTT.

CDR3 DNA: TGTGCCAGCAGCTTTAGGGTCTCGCTGAATCCTAACTATGGCTACACCTTC. Protein sequence: CASSFRVSLNPNYGYTF. The chain recombines TRBV5-6 with TRBJ1-2; D gene ambiguous. The CDR3 spans 17 residues. V was clipped by 2 bases and J by 0 bases, with 17 bases between them. In germline, CDR1 is SGHDT, CDR2 YYEEEE.

In its sample, this clonotype was seen many times. The rearrangement uses TRBV4-1 and TRBJ2-5; perhaps TRBD2 as D (5 bases). This CDR3 region has 14 residues. Trimming left V 4 bases short and J 5 bases short, with 14 bases between. Per germline, CDR1 MGHRA and CDR2 YSYEKL. CDR3 sequence reads: CASSPGPSGETQYF. CDR3 in DNA: TGCGCCAGCAGCCCTGGACCATCGGGGGAGACCCAGTACTTC.

This clonotype was counted at least ten times. The chain carries TRBV28 and TRBJ1-2; D is possibly TRBD1 (6 bases). CDR3 size: 14 residues. Germline V gives CDR1 MDHEN, CDR2 SYDVKM. V was shortened by 3 bases and J by 2 bases, with 10 bases between the two germline ends. The CDR3 bases are TGTGCCAGCAGTTTCCCCGGGGGCAACTATGGCTACACCTTC. Its translation is CASSFPGGNYGYTF.

The table lists this clonotype with many counts. The chain links TRBV6-1 to TRBJ1-5, with 7 bases that match TRBD1. The V and J ends lost 7 bases and 5 bases, in that order; junction bases with no gene match: 8. CDR1 and CDR2 (germline): MNHNS, SASEGT. The CDR3 length is 14 residues. The CDR3 nucleotides are TGTGCCAGCACCCAAAGACAGGGCCATCAGCCCCAGCATTTT. This sequence encodes CASTQRQGHQPQHF.

V and J are TRBV6-5 and TRBJ2-2, with D unresolved. V lost 4 bases to trimming and J lost 0 bases, with 15 bases between them. Germline V gene data show CDR1 as MNHEY and CDR2 as SVGAGI. The CDR3 runs 17 residues. CDR3 coding DNA: TGTGCCAGCAGTTTTGATTTTCGGGCAGCGAACACCGGGGAGCTGTTTTTT. Amino acids: CASSFDFRAANTGELFF.

The chain joins TRBV19 to TRBJ1-5; D may be TRBD1 (6 bases). CDR1 and CDR2 from the germline V gene are LNHDA and SQIVND (reference sequence). The V end was cut by 3 bases, the J end by 7 bases, with 16 bases between. CDR3 length equals 15 residues. The DNA for the CDR3 is TGTGCCAGTAGTATCAGGGGAGGGCTCGGGCAGCCCCAGCATTTT. Translated, it gives CASSIRGGLGQPQHF.

This clonotype occurred a few times. The gene calls are TRBV10-2 and TRBJ2-5, with no clear D. The CDR3 contains 13 residues. Between the trimmed V and J ends, which lost 6 bases and 0 bases, there was a span of 8 bases. Germline loops: CDR1 WSHSY, CDR2 SAAADI. The CDR3 sequence: CASRVSNQETQYF. CDR3 bases: TGCGCCAGCAGGGTCTCAAACCAAGAGACCCAGTACTTC.

The CDR3 DNA reads TGTGCCACCCCTGAGAGGCTTAGGGGGTACAATGAGCAGTTCTTC. This translates into CATPERLRGYNEQFF. The chain recombines TRBV2 with TRBJ2-1, with a possible D match to TRBD1 (6 bases). Germline V gene data show CDR1 as SNHLY and CDR2 as FYNNEI. The V gene lost 10 bases and the J gene lost 4 bases, with 20 bases spanning the gap. CDR3 length: 15 amino acids.

CDR3 residues: CASMGSRERYTGELFF. The CDR3 coding sequence is TGTGCCAGCATGGGGTCCCGAGAGCGTTACACCGGGGAGCTGTTTTTT. The V call is TRBV28, the J call TRBJ2-2, with no clear D. CDR1 MDHEN and CDR2 SYDVKM come from the germline V gene. The V gene lost 7 bases and the J gene lost 3 bases, with 18 bases spanning the gap. This CDR3 spans 16 amino acids.